This TCR beta chain was found in a study of control samples from healthy donors and cancer patients. Germline V gene data show CDR1 as SGHDT and CDR2 as YYEEEE. Trimming removed 1 base from V and 4 bases from J, with 6 bases in between. The CDR3 has 13 amino acids. This clone was counted a single time. Some clones are missing from TCRdb's copy, which holds only in-frame ones; the method was immunoSEQ multiplex PCR. The sample includes some 410,000 clones, 75% to 95% of them seen just once. The sequencing input was PBMCs. V is TRBV5-6 and J is TRBJ1-5; the D is unclear. The sequence came from a man aged 40-49 years with head and neck cancer. The CDR3 region is CASSLSGNQPQHF. CDR3 DNA: TGTGCCAGCAGCTTGTCCGGGAATCAGCCCCAGCATTTT. Complete variable domain (other parts from reference TRBV5-6 and TRBJ1-5): DAGVTQSPTHLIKTRGQQVTLRCSPKSGHDTVSWYQQALGQGPQFIFQYYEEEERQRGNFPDRFSGHQFPNYSSELNVNALLLGDSALYLCASSLSGNQPQHFGDGTRLSIL.